The 30 T cell receptor beta chains below were found in one sample sequenced in a study of long-term antiretroviral therapy in people with HIV. Version v3.0 of the immunoSEQ assay ran at survey level. The repertoire was sequenced with immunoSEQ multiplex PCR; TCRdb's copy has only in-frame clones and lacks some. The sample yields over 15,000 clones, approximately 96% seen once. The sequences come from unsorted PBMCs, collected approximately 11 years after starting antiretroviral therapy. Every receptor here comes from a man aged 25-45 years with HIV.

This clone was seen a single time. The genes are TRBV27 and TRBJ1-1; D might be TRBD1 (6 bases). The ends were cut back, 5 bases at V and 7 bases at J, with 11 bases in the middle. CDR3 size: 12 residues. CDR1 is MNHEY and CDR2 is SMNVEV in the germline V gene (reference sequence). CDR3 nucleotide sequence: TGTGCCAGCAGTAGCACAGGGAATGAAGCTTTCTTT. Its translation: CASSSTGNEAFF.

V gene TRBV6-1 combines with J gene TRBJ1-3; D might be TRBD1 (5 bases). This CDR3 contains 18 residues. The germline gives CDR1 MNHNS, CDR2 SASEGT. The V and J ends lost 1 base and 0 bases respectively, with 16 bases between them. The CDR3 region is CASSEELGELTSGNTIYF. For the CDR3, the DNA is TGTGCCAGCAGTGAAGAGTTGGGGGAGTTAACCTCTGGAAACACCATATATTTT.

This chain links TRBV7-8 with TRBJ1-2; tentative D call: TRBD1 (6 bases). The V end lost 5 bases, the J end lost 7 bases, and 20 bases lay between the germline ends. Germline CDR1 is SGHVS and CDR2 is FQNEAQ. This CDR3 spans 15 amino acids. This CDR3 is CASSHAAAGAGGYTF. CDR3 DNA sequence: TGTGCCAGCAGCCACGCCGCGGCAGGGGCAGGTGGCTACACCTTC.

The gene calls are TRBV5-4 and TRBJ2-5; either TRBD1 or TRBD2 may supply D (7 bases each). V dropped 2 bases and J dropped 5 bases, with 16 bases sitting between them. CDR1 SGHNT and CDR2 YYREEE come from the germline V gene (reference sequence). This CDR3 has 15 amino acids. The CDR3 loop is CASSFKNQGGETQYF. CDR3 in DNA: TGTGCCAGCAGCTTCAAAAATCAGGGGGGGGAGACCCAGTACTTC.

The chain couples TRBV4-2 to TRBJ1-6, with D tentatively TRBD1 (6 bases). The CDR3 extends over 18 amino acids. Germline CDR1 is LGHNA and CDR2 is YNFKEQ. Trimming stripped 0 bases from V and 0 bases from J, with 12 bases between. This CDR3 is CASSQEGGRGSYNSPLHF. The CDR3 DNA reads as TGTGCCAGCAGCCAAGAAGGGGGACGGGGCTCCTATAATTCACCCCTCCACTTT.

The V call is TRBV5-8, the J call TRBJ1-5; possible D gene TRBD1, 6 bases. This CDR3 comprises 15 residues. Germline CDR1 is SGHTS and CDR2 is YDEGEE. Trimming removed 1 base at V and 4 bases at J, with 12 bases between. Written as DNA, the CDR3 is TGTGCCAGCAGCTTGTGGGGGGCCTCTAATCAGCCCCAGCATTTT. Its translation is CASSLWGASNQPQHF. Filled out from reference TRBV5-8 and TRBJ1-5, the complete variable domain reads EAGVTQSPTHLIKTRGQQATLRCSPISGHTSVYWYQQALGLGLQFLLWYDEGEERNRGNFPPRFSGRQFPNYSSELNVNALELEDSALYLCASSLWGASNQPQHFGDGTRLSIL.

The gene calls are TRBV4-1 and TRBJ1-2; unclear D gene. The CDR3 spans 14 residues. The V and J ends lost 0 bases and 2 bases respectively, with 7 bases between them. Germline lookup yields CDR1 MGHRA and CDR2 YSYEKL. For the CDR3, the DNA is TGCGCCAGCAGCCAAGAAGCGTTAAACTATGGCTACACCTTC. Amino acids: CASSQEALNYGYTF.

The V and J genes are TRBV4-2 and TRBJ2-1, with a weak D call TRBD2 (5 bases). The CDR3 contains 14 residues. The ends were cut back, 1 base at V and 4 bases at J, with 8 bases in the middle. Germline V CDR1 and CDR2: LGHNA, YNFKEQ. The CDR3 reads CASSQGTGYNEQFF. In nucleotides, the CDR3 is TGTGCCAGCAGCCAAGGGACGGGATACAATGAGCAGTTCTTC.

The chain combines TRBV14 with TRBJ2-5, with 9 nucleotides matching TRBD2. Germline V lookup: CDR1 SGHDN, CDR2 FVKESK. CDR3 length equals 15 residues. The trim removed 4 bases at V and 5 bases at J, leaving 8 bases unmatched. The CDR3 bases are TGTGCCAGCAGCCTACCGGGACTAGCCGGGGAGACCCAGTACTTC. Translated, it gives CASSLPGLAGETQYF.

The V call is TRBV9, the J call TRBJ2-2; D is ambiguous. Germline V gene sequence: CDR1 SGDLS, CDR2 YYNGEE. The CDR3 extends over 16 amino acids. The ends were cut back, 0 bases at V and 1 base at J, with 10 bases in the middle. For the CDR3, the DNA is TGTGCCAGCAGCGTAGTCCCGAGCCGGAACACCGGGGAGCTGTTTTTT. Protein sequence: CASSVVPSRNTGELFF.

The chain combines TRBV9 with TRBJ1-1; D possibly corresponds to TRBD1 (6 bases). Trimming stripped 0 bases from V and 3 bases from J, with 21 bases between. Germline assignment: CDR1 SGDLS and CDR2 YYNGEE. CDR3 length: 18 residues. CDR3 sequence reads: CASSVGGGAGIRHTEAFF. The CDR3 bases are TGTGCCAGCAGCGTAGGAGGGGGGGCAGGGATAAGGCACACTGAAGCTTTCTTT.

This clone was counted between two and nine times. The chain links TRBV6-5 to TRBJ1-1, with D possibly being TRBD1 (6 bases). The CDR3 totals 16 residues. Germline values: CDR1 MNHEY, CDR2 SVGAGI. The V gene lost 0 bases and the J gene lost 5 bases, with 16 bases spanning the gap. CDR3 nucleotides: TGTGCCAGCAGTTACTCCCCACCAGGGGAGAAAACTGAAGCTTTCTTT. Translating gives CASSYSPPGEKTEAFF.

The rearrangement joins TRBV4-1 to TRBJ2-3, with D uncertain. The CDR3 contains 15 residues. Trimming removed 0 bases at V and 1 base at J, with 8 bases between. In germline, CDR1 is MGHRA, CDR2 YSYEKL. In DNA, the CDR3 is TGCGCCAGCAGCCAAGATCCAGCCCGCACAGATACGCAGTATTTT. Amino acids: CASSQDPARTDTQYF.

V is TRBV11-2 and J is TRBJ1-1; D is unresolved. Trimming cost V 5 bases and J 7 bases, with 11 bases left between them. CDR1 SGHAT and CDR2 FQNNGV come from the germline V gene. The CDR3 has 12 residues. The CDR3 spells CASSHLGLEAFF. CDR3 sequence (DNA): TGTGCCAGCAGCCACCTAGGGCTTGAAGCTTTCTTT.

J is TRBJ1-6 and V is TRBV7-3; 7 bases match TRBD1. The CDR3 runs 14 residues. Trimming cost V 4 bases and J 7 bases; bases outside gene matches: 4. The germline V gene encodes CDR1 SGHTA and CDR2 FQGTGA. CDR3 DNA sequence: TGTGCCAGCAGCTCGACAGGGAAGAATTCACCCCTCCACTTT. Residues: CASSSTGKNSPLHF.

The chain joins TRBV28 to TRBJ2-7; D might be TRBD1 (6 bases). Looked up from germline, CDR1 is MDHEN and CDR2 is SYDVKM. The CDR3 contains 13 residues. V lost 8 bases, J lost 5 bases, and 16 bases lay in between. For the CDR3, the DNA is TGTGCCAGCTCCCACGGACAGCAAAACGAGCAGTACTTC. Amino acids: CASSHGQQNEQYF.

The J gene is TRBJ1-1, the V gene TRBV6-1; 7 bases line up with TRBD1. Germline values: CDR1 MNHNS, CDR2 SASEGT. V was clipped by 0 bases and J by 0 bases; unmatched bases: 4. This CDR3 has 16 residues. In DNA form, the CDR3 reads TGTGCCAGCAGTGAAGCGATACAGGGGTTGAACACTGAAGCTTTCTTT. It codes for CASSEAIQGLNTEAFF.

The rearrangement uses TRBV2 and TRBJ1-5; no reliable D call. Germline CDR1 SNHLY, CDR2 FYNNEI. V was trimmed by 2 bases and J by 4 bases, leaving 9 bases between them. This CDR3 has 14 residues. In DNA form, the CDR3 reads TGTGCCAGCAGTGAAAGCGAGAGAAATCAGCCCCAGCATTTT. Translated, it gives CASSESERNQPQHF.

The genes are TRBV6-1 and TRBJ2-5; the match to TRBD1 covers 7 bases. The ends lost 2 bases at V and 1 base at J; junction bases unmatched: 7. In germline, CDR1 is MNHNS, CDR2 SASEGT. The CDR3 sequence is 16 residues long. CDR3 amino acids: CASSEPGSGGQETQYF. The CDR3 DNA follows: TGTGCCAGCAGTGAACCTGGGTCAGGGGGCCAAGAGACCCAGTACTTC.

The V and J genes are TRBV6-5 and TRBJ1-2, with 7 bases aligning to TRBD1. The J segment lost 0 bases and the V segment lost 2 bases, leaving 6 bases of the junction unmatched. The CDR3 covers 16 residues. Germline V gives CDR1 MNHEY, CDR2 SVGAGI. In nucleotides, the CDR3 is TGTGCCAGCAGTTACCAGCCCACAGGGGCTAACTATGGCTACACCTTC. It translates to CASSYQPTGANYGYTF.

The chain has TRBV9 and TRBJ1-1, with unresolved D. Germline assignment: CDR1 SGDLS and CDR2 YYNGEE. This CDR3 is 14 amino acids long. Trimming removed 2 bases from V and 0 bases from J, with 8 bases in between. The CDR3 DNA follows: TGTGCCAGCAGCGTTACAGCCATGAACACTGAAGCTTTCTTT. Its protein is CASSVTAMNTEAFF. The full variable domain, rest sourced from reference TRBV9 and TRBJ1-1, is DSGVTQTPKHLITATGQRVTLRCSPRSGDLSVYWYQQSLDQGLQFLIQYYNGEERAKGNILERFSAQQFPDLHSELNLSSLELGDSALYFCASSVTAMNTEAFFGQGTRLTVV.

This chain uses TRBV7-2 with TRBJ2-1, with D perhaps TRBD2 (6 bases). Germline CDR1 reads SGHTA; CDR2 reads FQGNSA. This CDR3 has 12 amino acids. V lost 6 bases, J lost 9 bases, and 12 bases lay in between. CDR3 in amino acids: CASSPYGGEQFF. The CDR3 bases are TGTGCCAGCAGTCCCTACGGGGGTGAGCAGTTCTTC. The full variable domain, its missing parts supplied by reference TRBV7-2 and TRBJ2-1, is GAGVSQSPSNKVTEKGKDVELRCDPISGHTALYWYRQSLGQGLEFLIYFQGNSAPDKSGLPSDRFSAERTGGSVSTLTIQRTQQEDSAVYLCASSPYGGEQFFGPGTRLTVL.

The chain joins TRBV19 to TRBJ1-1; D uncertain. The CDR3 is 13 residues long. The V gene lost 5 bases and the J gene lost 1 base, with 8 bases spanning the gap. The V gene's germline CDR1 is LNHDA and CDR2 SQIVND (reference sequence). The CDR3 DNA is TGTGCCAGTAGTCCCTTCAAGAACACTGAAGCTTTCTTT. This translates into CASSPFKNTEAFF.

The chain uses TRBV2 and TRBJ2-2, with a tentative D call TRBD2 (5 bases). V was pared by 7 bases and J by 2 bases, with 20 bases between. There are 17 residues in the CDR3. CDR1 and CDR2 from the germline V gene are SNHLY and FYNNEI. In DNA, the CDR3 is TGTGCCAGCACGGGCGCGTCAGCTAGCCGAAACACCGGGGAGCTGTTTTTT. This sequence encodes CASTGASASRNTGELFF.

The CDR3 DNA reads as TGCGCCAGCAGCTCGGGACAGGCCTCTGGGGCCAACGTCCTGACTTTC. This translates into CASSSGQASGANVLTF. The gene calls are TRBV5-1 and TRBJ2-6, with 8 bases that match TRBD1. The CDR3 extends over 16 amino acids. After removal of 3 bases from V and 0 bases from J, the junction contained 2 bases not matched to a gene. CDR1 and CDR2 from the germline V gene are SGHRS and YFSETQ.

V usage is TRBV4-1 and J usage is TRBJ1-4, with D unresolved. V was clipped by 5 bases and J by 8 bases, with 12 bases between them. CDR1 MGHRA and CDR2 YSYEKL come from the germline V gene. The CDR3 consists of 13 residues. CDR3: CASSDEFREKLFF. CDR3 DNA: TGCGCCAGCAGCGACGAATTTCGCGAAAAACTGTTTTTT.

V and J are TRBV9 and TRBJ2-6; a weak D match, TRBD1 (5 bases). Per germline, CDR1 SGDLS and CDR2 YYNGEE. The V gene lost 7 bases and the J gene lost 4 bases, with 9 bases spanning the gap. The CDR3 spans 13 residues. As DNA, the CDR3 is TGTGCCAGCGGGGCTACCGGGGCCAACGTCCTGACTTTC. This encodes CASGATGANVLTF. The full variable domain, rest sourced from reference TRBV9 and TRBJ2-6, is DSGVTQTPKHLITATGQRVTLRCSPRSGDLSVYWYQQSLDQGLQFLIQYYNGEERAKGNILERFSAQQFPDLHSELNLSSLELGDSALYFCASGATGANVLTFGAGSRLTVL.

In regard to this clone: The junction does not match germline at one end; this may be a read error. V usage is TRBV28 and J usage is TRBJ1-1, with D possibly TRBD1 on 5 matching bases. Germline V gives CDR1 MDHEN, CDR2 SYDVKM. The CDR3 is made up of 11 amino acids. Written as DNA, the CDR3 is TGCGGTACAGGCGGGGTTACTGAAGCTTTCTTT. It translates to CGTGGVTEAFF.

On this clone itself: Mismatch with germline at one junction end may stem from a read error. J is TRBJ2-1 and V is TRBV7-7, with 8 bases matching TRBD1. This CDR3 is 15 amino acids long. CDR1 and CDR2 from the germline V gene are SSHAT and FNYEAQ (reference sequence). CDR3 loop: CASSLGPDRDNEQFF. CDR3 sequence (DNA): TGTGCTAGCAGCTTGGGGCCGGACAGGGACAATGAGCAGTTCTTC.

The chain links TRBV19 to TRBJ2-1; 10 bases fit TRBD2. The V gene end was trimmed by 10 bases and the J gene end by 5 bases; junction bases not matched to a gene: 5. This CDR3 has 13 residues. Germline CDR1 reads LNHDA; CDR2 reads SQIVND (reference sequence). CDR3 DNA: TGTGCCACCGAAGCGGGGGGGAACAATGAGCAGTTCTTC. Amino acid sequence: CATEAGGNNEQFF.